These T cell receptor beta chains were read from a single sample in a study of cytomegalovirus exposure and HLA in healthy donors. Clones were read by immunoSEQ multiplex PCR, and TCRdb kept only the in-frame ones, dropping some. The sample carries about 120,000 clones, around 69% recorded once. The sequenced sample was PBMCs. The source of these receptors is a woman in her forties in good health and CMV-seropositive. The CDR3 runs from the conserved cysteine through the conserved F or W. D genes are given only for firm matches. Clone size, where shown, is once, few, many, or a class for clones that have expanded.

j_call clone_size v_call d_call cdr3_nt cdr3_aa
TRBJ1-5 NA TRBV9 NA TGTGCCAGCAGCCCGGGGCCGGGGGGTCAGCCCCAGCATTTT CASSPGPGGQPQHF
TRBJ1-2 NA TRBV5-4 NA TGTGCCAGCACGGGAACACCCGTCGATGGCTACACCTTC CASTGTPVDGYTF
TRBJ2-1 NA TRBV5-6 NA TGTGCCAGCAGCTTGGATCGGACTTTAATGCAGTTCTTC CASSLDRTLMQFF
TRBJ2-1 NA TRBV29-1 NA TGCAGCGTTGAAGATCTCGATGAGCAGTTCTTC CSVEDLDEQFF
TRBJ2-3 NA TRBV9 TRBD2 TGTGCCAGCAGCGTACCCGCTAGCGGGGAGGATACGCAGTATTTT CASSVPASGEDTQYF
TRBJ2-2 NA TRBV6-5 TRBD1 TGTGCCAGCACCCTGGGACAGGGAAGATTTGGGGAGCTGTTTTTT CASTLGQGRFGELFF
TRBJ1-1 NA TRBV7-9 NA TGTGCCAGCAGCTTAGGGGCAGGGTTGGACACTGAAGCTTTCTTT CASSLGAGLDTEAFF
TRBJ2-7 once TRBV7-2 NA TGTGCCAGCAGCTTAGCGAGGGAGCAGTACTTC CASSLAREQYF
TRBJ2-3 few TRBV7-9 NA TGTGCCAGCAGCCCTAGAGGCGGGGGCGGCACAGATACGCAGTATTTT CASSPRGGGGTDTQYF
TRBJ1-2 NA TRBV5-1 TRBD1 TGCGCCAGCAGCGAGGGGGCTCAGAACTATGGCTACACCTTC CASSEGAQNYGYTF
TRBJ2-7 few TRBV7-2 TRBD1 TGTGCCAGCAGCCTACAGGGGCTGCCGCCTTACTTC CASSLQGLPPYF
TRBJ1-2 NA TRBV5-4 NA TGTGCCAGCAGCGGTGGGCCAGCCGATCCTGGCTATGGCTACACCTTC CASSGGPADPGYGYTF
TRBJ1-2 NA TRBV5-1 NA TGCGCCAGCAGCTTGGGGACAGATCTTAACTATGGCTACACCTTC CASSLGTDLNYGYTF
TRBJ2-7 NA TRBV7-2 TRBD1 TGTGCCAGCAGCTTAGGGACAGGGGCCTCCGAGCAGTACTTC CASSLGTGASEQYF
TRBJ1-5 NA TRBV28 NA TGTGCCAGCAGTGGGACACCCAGCAATCAGCCCCAGCATTTT CASSGTPSNQPQHF
TRBJ1-1 few TRBV4-3 NA TGCGCCAGCAGCGCCCGGTTACAGGGACCCACTGAAGCTTTCTTT CASSARLQGPTEAFF
TRBJ1-1 few TRBV4-1 TRBD1 TGCGCCAGCAGCCACCTCCGGGGACAGGGGAACACTGAAGCTTTCTTT CASSHLRGQGNTEAFF
TRBJ2-5 NA TRBV6-1 NA TGTGCCAGCACTCTGGGACATGAAGCAGAGACCCAGTACTTC CASTLGHEAETQYF
TRBJ1-3 NA TRBV5-1 TRBD1 TGCGCCAGCAGCCTGGGACAGACTTTCTCTGGAAACACCATATATTTT CASSLGQTFSGNTIYF
TRBJ2-7 NA TRBV27 TRBD2 TGTGCCAGCACTCTTACTTGGACTAGCGGGACGGAGCAGTACTTC CASTLTWTSGTEQYF
TRBJ1-2 NA TRBV29-1 NA TGCAGCGTTAGGGAGGGCCATGGCTACACCTTC CSVREGHGYTF
TRBJ1-5 NA TRBV10-3 TRBD1 TGTGCCATCAGTCAGACCGACAGGGGCGAGGGGCAGCCCCAGCATTTT CAISQTDRGEGQPQHF
TRBJ2-5 few TRBV7-2 TRBD2 TGTGCCAGCAGCTGGGGAGGACTAGCGGGGGGCGGGGAGACCCAGTACTTC CASSWGGLAGGGETQYF
TRBJ1-1 NA TRBV5-1 NA TGCGCCAGCAGCCTCGACAGCGCTGAAGCTTTCTTT CASSLDSAEAFF
TRBJ1-3 few TRBV18 NA TGTGCCAGCTCACCGGCTTTGAAAAACACCATATATTTT CASSPALKNTIYF
TRBJ1-1 NA TRBV10-3 NA TGTGCCATCAGTGAGTCGACAGGAAACACTGAAGCTTTCTTT CAISESTGNTEAFF
TRBJ2-5 NA TRBV7-2 NA TGTGCCAGCAGCTTAGCGTCACAGGGTGGTGAGACCCAGTACTTC CASSLASQGGETQYF
TRBJ1-2 NA TRBV6-5 TRBD1 TGTGCCAGCAGTTACCCCGGGACAGGGTACTATGGCTACACCTTC CASSYPGTGYYGYTF